This paragraph covers one T cell receptor beta chain sequence. Some clones are missing from TCRdb's copy, which holds only in-frame ones; the method was immunoSEQ multiplex PCR. The sample has roughly 58,000 clones; roughly two thirds are singletons. The data originate from a study of blood T cell repertoires in COVID-19. About the study: Both acute and convalescent COVID-19 samples were obtained from the United States, Italy and Spain.

All enrollees were roughly 18 to 100 years old and from fewer than 25 US areas. The CDR3 loop spans 16 amino acids. Germline values: CDR1 LGHDT, CDR2 YNNKEL (reference sequence). Trimming at V came to 3 bases and at J to 5 bases, leaving 11 bases not matched to a gene. The chain joins TRBV3-1 (or the pseudogene TRBV3-2) to TRBJ2-5; 8 bases are a match to TRBD1. The sequencing sample was made of PBMCs or T cells enriched from blood (not recorded which). The sequence derives from a woman in her sixties or seventies who had been exposed to COVID-19. CDR3 sequence: CASSQIVGDRRETQYF. The CDR3 DNA reads as TGTGCCAGCAGCCAGATTGTTGGGGACAGGCGTGAGACCCAGTACTTC.